The 18 T cell receptor beta chains reported below all come from one sample, sequenced in a study of neurological immune-mediated disorders. TCRdb ran MiXCR on the 5' RACE reads and lists one entry per CDR3 protein. Here the sample spans more than 45,000 distinct CDR3 sequences, roughly 3.5% being singletons. The sample consisted of PBMCs. These receptors came from a woman in her 30s with multiple sclerosis.

CDR3 region: CSATTSGDSEKLFF. In DNA form, the CDR3 reads TGCAGTGCGACCACCTCAGGGGATAGTGAAAAACTGTTTTTT. V is TRBV20-1 and J is TRBJ1-4; tentatively, D is TRBD1 (6 bases). With 6 bases removed from V and 7 bases from J, the gap between germline ends came to 18 bases. This CDR3 spans 14 amino acids. Germline V gives CDR1 DFQATT, CDR2 SNEGSKA (reference sequence).

As to this clonotype: This clone may be a read error of a much larger clone one base away. The chain links TRBV3-1 to TRBJ1-3, with a possible D match to TRBD1 (5 bases). Trimming pared 1 base from V and 4 bases from J, leaving 11 bases between. This CDR3 is built from 15 residues. The germline V gene has CDR1 LGHDT and CDR2 YNNKEL (reference sequence). The CDR3, as DNA: TGTGCCAGCAGCCAAGTGGGGGAAAGCGGAAACACCATATATTTT. This encodes CASSQVGESGNTIYF. Filled out from reference TRBV3-1 and TRBJ1-3, the complete variable domain reads DTAVSQTPKYLVTQMGNDKSIKCEQNLGHDTMYWYKQDSKKFLKIMFSYNNKELIINETVPNRFSPKSPDKAHLNLHINSLELGDSAVYFCASSQVGESGNTIYFGEGSWLTVV.

This clonotype was seen repeatedly, ten times or more. The DNA for the CDR3 is TGTGCCAGCAGGCGGGAGGGGTCCTACAATGAGCAGTTCTTC. Protein sequence: CASRREGSYNEQFF. The V gene is TRBV3-1, the J gene TRBJ2-1; TRBD2 agrees at 9 bases. There are 14 residues in the CDR3. V was clipped by 6 bases and J by 1 base; unmatched bases: 1. Germline CDR1 and CDR2: LGHDT and YNNKEL (reference sequence).

This clonotype was recorded at least ten times. The chain carries TRBV5-4 and TRBJ2-2; 9 positions agree with TRBD1. This CDR3 is built from 15 residues. Germline CDR1 SGHNT, CDR2 YYREEE (reference sequence). Unmatched junction bases numbered 5, after V lost 4 bases and J lost 4 bases. The CDR3 is CASSRGQGGTGELFF. The CDR3 DNA follows: TGTGCCAGCAGCAGGGGACAGGGAGGCACCGGGGAGCTGTTTTTT.

This clonotype has just a few counts. A clone one base away is much larger, so this may be a read error. The final CDR3 position lacks the conserved phenylalanine or tryptophan, pointing to a likely read error. The V gene is TRBV29-1, the J gene TRBJ2-2, with unresolved D. Germline assignment: CDR1 SQVTM and CDR2 ANQGSEA. CDR3 length: 11 amino acids. The V end was cut by 5 bases, the J end by 5 bases, with 6 bases between. CDR3 loop: CSVSRTGELFY. In nucleotides, the CDR3 is TGCAGCGTTTCAAGAACCGGGGAGCTGTTTTAT.

The CDR3 sequence is CASSPGLGQYF. The CDR3 DNA follows: TGCGCCAGCAGCCCAGGACTCGGGCAGTACTTC. The rearrangement uses TRBV5-1 and TRBJ2-7; D might be TRBD2 (5 bases). The CDR3 has 11 amino acids. The ends were cut back, 4 bases at V and 9 bases at J, with 11 bases in the middle. The V gene's germline CDR1 is SGHRS and CDR2 YFSETQ.

The chain employs TRBV7-8 and TRBJ1-2, with TRBD1 identical over 9 bases. The junction had 10 bases not matched to a gene; V was cut back by 5 bases and J by 6 bases. The CDR3 loop spans 15 amino acids. Germline V CDR1 and CDR2: SGHVS, FQNEAQ. The CDR3 region is CASSVWDRVYHGYTF. The CDR3 coding sequence is TGTGCCAGCAGCGTCTGGGACAGGGTCTATCATGGCTACACCTTC.

In its sample, this clonotype was seen many times. V usage is TRBV7-6 and J usage is TRBJ2-1, with D perhaps matching TRBD1 or TRBD2 (5 bases each). This CDR3 is 16 amino acids long. The germline V gene has CDR1 SGHVS and CDR2 FNYEAQ. V shed 2 bases and J shed 3 bases, with 14 bases lying between them. The CDR3 DNA follows: TGTGCCAGCAGCTTAATGGTCGGGACCCTCTACAATGAGCAGTTCTTC. Protein: CASSLMVGTLYNEQFF.

This clonotype was seen ten or more times. V gene TRBV7-2 combines with J gene TRBJ2-1; no clear D. The CDR3 contains 15 residues. The germline V and J ends were trimmed by 2 bases and 2 bases, with 10 bases remaining between them. Germline V gene sequence: CDR1 SGHTA, CDR2 FQGNSA. The CDR3 loop reads CASSLSASAYNEQFF. DNA for the CDR3: TGTGCCAGCAGCTTAAGCGCCTCAGCCTACAATGAGCAGTTCTTC.

This clonotype has a count of ten or more. CDR3 sequence: CASSLAGGSTYEQYF. The CDR3 DNA sequence: TGTGCCAGCAGCTTAGCGGGAGGTAGTACCTACGAGCAGTACTTC. The chain combines TRBV7-2 with TRBJ2-7, with D possibly being TRBD2 (6 bases). The CDR3 spans 15 residues. CDR1 SGHTA and CDR2 FQGNSA come from the germline V gene. V shed 0 bases and J shed 2 bases, with 11 bases lying between them.

The sample holds many counts of this clonotype. This rearrangement joins TRBV6-6 to TRBJ2-5; D is tentatively TRBD1 or TRBD2 (5 bases each). This CDR3 contains 14 residues. From germline, CDR1 is MNHNY and CDR2 SVGAGI (reference sequence). Trimming removed 4 bases from V and 0 bases from J, with 9 bases in between. CDR3 protein: CASSWGPDQETQYF. Written as DNA, the CDR3 is TGTGCCAGCAGTTGGGGACCGGACCAAGAGACCCAGTACTTC.

This clonotype was recorded at least ten times. The chain has TRBV7-9 and TRBJ1-4; 8 bases fit TRBD1. CDR1 is SEHNR, CDR2 FQNEAQ, per germline (reference sequence). The J segment lost 7 bases and the V segment lost 5 bases, leaving 9 bases of the junction unmatched. The CDR3 is 15 residues long. The CDR3 region has the DNA TGTGCCAGCAGCCTCACAGGGGGTCAGGGTGAAAAACTGTTTTTT. Encoded protein: CASSLTGGQGEKLFF.

This clonotype was seen repeatedly, ten times or more. This chain joins TRBV29-1 and TRBJ2-5; D uncertain. V lost 6 bases, J lost 0 bases, and 8 bases lay in between. Germline V lookup: CDR1 SQVTM, CDR2 ANQGSEA. The CDR3 spans 12 residues. The CDR3 coding sequence is TGCAGCGTAACGGGTTACCAAGAGACCCAGTACTTC. Amino acids: CSVTGYQETQYF. Variable domain in full (rest from reference TRBV29-1 and TRBJ2-5): SAVISQKPSRDICQRGTSLTIQCQVDSQVTMMFWYRQQPGQSLTLIATANQGSEATYESGFVIDKFPISRPNLTFSTLTVSNMSPEDSSIYLCSVTGYQETQYFGPGTRLLVL.

In its sample, this clonotype was seen many times. The gene calls are TRBV20-1 and TRBJ1-2; D gene unclear. Germline CDR1 reads DFQATT; CDR2 reads SNEGSKA (reference sequence). Trimming pared 0 bases from V and 9 bases from J, leaving 14 bases between. The CDR3 runs 13 residues. The CDR3 nucleotides are TGCAGTGCTAGAGATCCGAGATCGTACCGCTACACCTTC. This encodes CSARDPRSYRYTF.

This clonotype was seen many times. This chain uses TRBV6-5 with TRBJ2-7, with 9 bases fitting TRBD2. CDR3 length: 14 residues. V lost 5 bases, J lost 4 bases, and 6 bases stayed unmatched. CDR1 and CDR2 from the germline V gene are MNHEY and SVGAGI. CDR3 loop: CASSTAGGTYEQYF. As DNA, the CDR3 is TGTGCCAGCAGTACAGCGGGGGGCACTTACGAGCAGTACTTC.

Comments on this clonotype: A much larger clonotype is one base distant, so this may be a read error. This chain uses TRBV20-1 with TRBJ1-4; D is perhaps TRBD1 (5 bases). Trimming left V 8 bases short and J 9 bases short, with 19 bases between. Germline CDR1 DFQATT, CDR2 SNEGSKA (reference sequence). The CDR3 consists of 13 residues. CDR3 coding DNA: TGCAGTCTTCGGGGGTCAGGTCTTCAAAAACTGTTTTTT. It encodes CSLRGSGLQKLFF.

This clonotype was found many times. DNA for the CDR3: TGCAGCCTTGGGGAGGGCACTGAAGCTTTCTTT. This codes for CSLGEGTEAFF. The rearrangement uses TRBV29-1 and TRBJ1-1; D remains unclear. The length of the CDR3 is 11 residues. V dropped 8 bases and J dropped 4 bases, with 11 bases sitting between them. The germline gives CDR1 SQVTM, CDR2 ANQGSEA.

There are many counts of this clonotype. The chain combines TRBV10-3 with TRBJ2-2; 8 nucleotides match TRBD2. Germline V CDR1 and CDR2: ENHRY, SYGVKD. The V and J ends lost 4 bases and 5 bases, in that order; junction bases with no gene match: 6. The CDR3 loop spans 15 amino acids. The CDR3 bases are TGTGCCATCAGTGGCTTGAGCGGGAGTACCGGGGAGCTGTTTTTT. As protein: CAISGLSGSTGELFF.